The 4 T cell receptor beta chains below all came from one sample that was sequenced in a study of T cell repertoires in cytomegalovirus infection. No antigen has been identified for these receptors. TCRdb called the reads again in MiXCR, with one record for every CDR3 protein. Of approximately 150,000 distinct CDR3 sequences in the sample, about 22% are singletons; the top ten hold roughly 25%. The material was CD8+ T cells from cultured PBMCs, obtained from culture after CMV antigen stimulation. The origin of the receptors is a human donor in good health (CMV status not recorded). Some clones in this sample may be carry-over from other donors' samples.

In this sample, this clonotype turned up a few times. The chain carries TRBV4-3 and TRBJ2-1; no definite D call. This CDR3 is 15 amino acids long. The germline V gene has CDR1 LGHNA and CDR2 YSLEER. V was cut by 1 base and J by 0 bases, with 7 bases left in between. CDR3 sequence reads: CASSQVLSSYNEQFF. The CDR3, as DNA: TGCGCCAGCAGCCAAGTTTTGAGCTCCTACAATGAGCAGTTCTTC.

A remark on this clonotype: The junction does not match germline at one end; this may be a read error. The gene calls are TRBV7-7 and TRBJ2-1, with 14 bases fitting TRBD2. There are 17 residues in the CDR3. Germline CDR1 and CDR2: SSHAT and FNYEAQ (reference sequence). This CDR3 is CASSRGLAGGPYNEQFF. CDR3 DNA: TGTGCTAGCAGCCGCGGACTAGCGGGGGGCCCCTACAATGAGCAGTTCTTC.

This clonotype occurred many times. V usage is TRBV7-2 and J usage is TRBJ1-5; TRBD1 is a possible D gene (5 bases). The V gene lost 3 bases and the J gene lost 0 bases, with 12 bases spanning the gap. Germline CDR1 SGHTA, CDR2 FQGNSA. The length of the CDR3 is 16 residues. CDR3 in amino acids: CASSFLSGYSNQPQHF. CDR3 sequence (DNA): TGTGCCAGCAGCTTTCTGTCAGGGTATAGCAATCAGCCCCAGCATTTT.

The chain is built from TRBV6-5 and TRBJ2-3; possible D gene TRBD1, 6 bases. Trimming took 0 bases from V and 2 from J, leaving 12 bases between them. The CDR3 spans 16 residues. CDR1 MNHEY and CDR2 SVGAGI come from the germline V gene. The CDR3: CASSYSRQDLTDTQYF. Written as DNA, the CDR3 is TGTGCCAGCAGTTACTCGAGACAGGACCTCACAGATACGCAGTATTTT.